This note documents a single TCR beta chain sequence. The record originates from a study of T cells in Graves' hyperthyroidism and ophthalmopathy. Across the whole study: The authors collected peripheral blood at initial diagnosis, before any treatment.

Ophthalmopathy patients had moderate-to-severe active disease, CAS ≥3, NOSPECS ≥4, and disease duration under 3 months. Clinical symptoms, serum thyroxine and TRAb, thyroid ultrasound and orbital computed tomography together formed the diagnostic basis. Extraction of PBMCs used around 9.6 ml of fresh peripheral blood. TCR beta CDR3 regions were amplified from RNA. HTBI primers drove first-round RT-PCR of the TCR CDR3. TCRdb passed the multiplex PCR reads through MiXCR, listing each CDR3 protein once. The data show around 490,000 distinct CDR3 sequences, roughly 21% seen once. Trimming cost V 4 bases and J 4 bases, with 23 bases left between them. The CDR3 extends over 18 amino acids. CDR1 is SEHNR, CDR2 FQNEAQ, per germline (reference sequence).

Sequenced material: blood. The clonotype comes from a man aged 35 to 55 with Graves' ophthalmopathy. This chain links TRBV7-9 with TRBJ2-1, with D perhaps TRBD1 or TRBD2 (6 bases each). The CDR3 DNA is TGTGCCAGCAGCTCGTACAAGAAGGAGGGGGACACATACAATGAGCAGTTCTTC. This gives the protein CASSSYKKEGDTYNEQFF.